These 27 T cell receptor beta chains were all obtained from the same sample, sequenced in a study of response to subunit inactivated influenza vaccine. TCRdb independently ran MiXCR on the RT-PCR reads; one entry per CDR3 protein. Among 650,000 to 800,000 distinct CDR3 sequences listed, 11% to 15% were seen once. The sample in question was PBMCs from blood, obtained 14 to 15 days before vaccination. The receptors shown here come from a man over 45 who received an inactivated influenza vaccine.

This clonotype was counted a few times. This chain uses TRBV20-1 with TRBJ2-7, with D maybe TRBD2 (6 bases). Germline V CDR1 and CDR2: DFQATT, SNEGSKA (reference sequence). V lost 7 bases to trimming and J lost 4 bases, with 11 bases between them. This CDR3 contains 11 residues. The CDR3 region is CSDTREYEQYF. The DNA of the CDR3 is TGCAGTGACACCCGGGAGTACGAGCAGTACTTC.

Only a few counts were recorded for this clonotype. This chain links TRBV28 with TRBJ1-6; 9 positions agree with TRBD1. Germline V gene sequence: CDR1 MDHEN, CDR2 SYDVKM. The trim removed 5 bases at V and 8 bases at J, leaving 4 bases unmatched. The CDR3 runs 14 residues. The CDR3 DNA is TGTGCCAGCAGTGCCTGGACAGGGGATTCACCCCTCCACTTT. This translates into CASSAWTGDSPLHF.

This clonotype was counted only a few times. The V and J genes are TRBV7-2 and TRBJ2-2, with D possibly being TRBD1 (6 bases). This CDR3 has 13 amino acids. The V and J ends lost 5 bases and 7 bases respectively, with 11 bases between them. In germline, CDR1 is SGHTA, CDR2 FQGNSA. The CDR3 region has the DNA TGTGCCAGCAGCACTGCAGGGGACGGGGAGCTGTTTTTT. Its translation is CASSTAGDGELFF.

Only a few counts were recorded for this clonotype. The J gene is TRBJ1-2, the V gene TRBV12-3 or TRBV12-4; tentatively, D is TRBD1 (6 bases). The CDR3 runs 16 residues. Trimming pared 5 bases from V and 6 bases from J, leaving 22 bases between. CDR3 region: CASSARWQGPNNGYTF. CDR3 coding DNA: TGTGCCAGCAGTGCTCGGTGGCAGGGGCCCAACAATGGCTACACCTTC.

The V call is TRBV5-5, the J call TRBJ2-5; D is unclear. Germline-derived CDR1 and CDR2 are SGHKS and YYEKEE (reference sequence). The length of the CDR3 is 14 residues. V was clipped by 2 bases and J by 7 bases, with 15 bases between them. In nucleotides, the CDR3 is TGTGCCAGCAGCTTAGAATCCGGGTCGCGGACCCAGTACTTC. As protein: CASSLESGSRTQYF.

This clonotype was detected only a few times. The CDR3 bases are TGCGCCAGCAGCTTGGCCTTGAAACGGGACAGGGTTTCCTACGAGCAGTACTTC. It is translated as CASSLALKRDRVSYEQYF. The chain joins TRBV5-1 to TRBJ2-7, with 9 bases matching TRBD1. Germline V CDR1 and CDR2: SGHRS, YFSETQ. CDR3 length: 18 residues. V lost 0 bases to trimming and J lost 1 base; unmatched junction nucleotides: 11.

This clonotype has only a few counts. The CDR3 region is CSGTLSPHEQFF. The CDR3 DNA follows: TGCAGTGGGACGCTTTCTCCCCATGAGCAGTTCTTC. The chain recombines TRBV20-1 with TRBJ2-1; D is uncertain. Germline V lookup: CDR1 DFQATT, CDR2 SNEGSKA (reference sequence). V was shortened by 7 bases and J by 8 bases, with 15 bases between the two germline ends. The CDR3 spans 12 residues.

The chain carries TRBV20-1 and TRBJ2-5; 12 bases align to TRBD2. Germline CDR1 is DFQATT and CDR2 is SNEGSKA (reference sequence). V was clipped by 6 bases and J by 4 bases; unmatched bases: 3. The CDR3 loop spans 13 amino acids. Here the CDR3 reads CSAPTSGRETQYF. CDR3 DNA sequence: TGCAGTGCCCCGACTAGCGGGAGAGAGACCCAGTACTTC.

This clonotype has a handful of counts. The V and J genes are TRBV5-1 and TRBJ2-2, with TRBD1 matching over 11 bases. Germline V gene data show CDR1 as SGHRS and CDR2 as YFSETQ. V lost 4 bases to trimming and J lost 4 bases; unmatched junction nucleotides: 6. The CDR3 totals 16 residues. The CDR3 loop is CASSAGQGASTGELFF. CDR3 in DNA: TGCGCCAGCAGCGCCGGACAGGGGGCTAGCACCGGGGAGCTGTTTTTT. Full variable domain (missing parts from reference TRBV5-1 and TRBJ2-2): KAGVTQTPRYLIKTRGQQVTLSCSPISGHRSVSWYQQTPGQGLQFLFEYFSETQRNKGNFPGRFSGRQFSNSRSEMNVSTLELGDSALYLCASSAGQGASTGELFFGEGSRLTVL.

The CDR3 DNA reads TGTGCCAGCAGCCAAGTCCAGACAGTTCCAGATACGCAGTATTTT. Encoded protein: CASSQVQTVPDTQYF. The chain joins TRBV3-1 to TRBJ2-3, with D perhaps matching TRBD1 (5 bases). CDR3 length: 15 residues. Trimming left V 1 base short and J 4 bases short, with 12 bases between. Germline CDR1 reads LGHDT; CDR2 reads YNNKEL (reference sequence).

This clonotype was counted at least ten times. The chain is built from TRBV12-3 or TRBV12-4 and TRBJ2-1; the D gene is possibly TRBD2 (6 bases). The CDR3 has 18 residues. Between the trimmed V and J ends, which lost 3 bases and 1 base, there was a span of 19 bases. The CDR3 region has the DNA TGTGCCAGCAGTTTCGACGATTTGGGGGGTAGATCCTACAATGAGCAGTTCTTC. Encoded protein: CASSFDDLGGRSYNEQFF.

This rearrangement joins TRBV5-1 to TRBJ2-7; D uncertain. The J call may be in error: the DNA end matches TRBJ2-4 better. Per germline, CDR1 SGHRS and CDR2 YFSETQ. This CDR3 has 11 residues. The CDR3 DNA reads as TGCGCCAGCAGCGCCCGGGACATTCAGTACTTC. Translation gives CASSARDIQYF.

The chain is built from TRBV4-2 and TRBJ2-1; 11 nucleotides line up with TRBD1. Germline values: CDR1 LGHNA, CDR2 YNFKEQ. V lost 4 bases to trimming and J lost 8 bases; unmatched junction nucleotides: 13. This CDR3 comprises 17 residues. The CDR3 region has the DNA TGTGCCAGCAGCCGATTACAGGACAGGGGGCCAGGTGATGAGCAGTTCTTC. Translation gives CASSRLQDRGPGDEQFF.

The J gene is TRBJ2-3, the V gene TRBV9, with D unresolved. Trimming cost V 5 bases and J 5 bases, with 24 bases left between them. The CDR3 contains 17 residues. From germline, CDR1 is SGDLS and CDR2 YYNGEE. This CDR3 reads CASSRLTGKQGRDTQYF. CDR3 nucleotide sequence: TGTGCCAGCAGTCGGTTGACTGGCAAGCAAGGCAGAGATACGCAGTATTTT.

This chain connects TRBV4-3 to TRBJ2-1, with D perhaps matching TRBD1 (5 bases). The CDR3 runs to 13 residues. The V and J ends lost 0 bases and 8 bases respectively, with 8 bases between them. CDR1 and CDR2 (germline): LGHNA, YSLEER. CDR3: CASSQDLGDEQFF. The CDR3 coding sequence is TGCGCCAGCAGCCAAGATCTAGGGGATGAGCAGTTCTTC.

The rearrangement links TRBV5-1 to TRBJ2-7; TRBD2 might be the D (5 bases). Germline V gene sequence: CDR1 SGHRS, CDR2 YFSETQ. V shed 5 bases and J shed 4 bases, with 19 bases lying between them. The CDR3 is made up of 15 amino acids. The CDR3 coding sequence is TGCGCCAGCAGATCCCCGGGGATCCTAACGTACGAGCAGTACTTC. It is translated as CASRSPGILTYEQYF.

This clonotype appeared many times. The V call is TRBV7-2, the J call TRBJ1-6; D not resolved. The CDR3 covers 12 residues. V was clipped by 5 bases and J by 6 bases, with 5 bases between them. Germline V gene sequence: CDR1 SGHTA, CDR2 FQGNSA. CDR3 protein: CASSPGNSPLHF. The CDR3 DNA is TGTGCCAGCAGCCCCGGTAATTCACCCCTCCACTTT.

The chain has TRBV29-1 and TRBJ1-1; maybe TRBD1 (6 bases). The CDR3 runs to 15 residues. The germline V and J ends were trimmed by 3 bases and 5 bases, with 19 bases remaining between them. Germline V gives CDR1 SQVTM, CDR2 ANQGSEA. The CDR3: CSVEIGGAELTEAFF. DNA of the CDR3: TGCAGCGTTGAGATTGGGGGCGCGGAACTAACTGAAGCTTTCTTT.

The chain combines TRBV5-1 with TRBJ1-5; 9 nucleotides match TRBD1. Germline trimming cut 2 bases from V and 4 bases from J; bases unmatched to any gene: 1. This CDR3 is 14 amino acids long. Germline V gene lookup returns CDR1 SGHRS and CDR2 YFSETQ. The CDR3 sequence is CASSLQGANQPQHF. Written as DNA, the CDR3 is TGCGCCAGCAGCTTACAGGGGGCGAATCAGCCCCAGCATTTT.

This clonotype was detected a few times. CDR3 amino acids: CASSRMTGRGETQYF. CDR3 nucleotides: TGCGCCAGCAGCCGCATGACTGGTAGGGGAGAGACCCAGTACTTC. This rearrangement joins TRBV4-1 to TRBJ2-5, with D maybe TRBD1 (5 bases). This CDR3 has 15 residues. V lost 4 bases and J 4 bases, leaving 16 bases between the germline ends. Germline-derived CDR1 and CDR2 are MGHRA and YSYEKL.

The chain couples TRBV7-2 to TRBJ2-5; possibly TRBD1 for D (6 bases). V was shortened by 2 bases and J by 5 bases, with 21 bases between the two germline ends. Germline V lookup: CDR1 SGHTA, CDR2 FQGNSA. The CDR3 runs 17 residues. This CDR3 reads CASSLTPYYTGSETQYF. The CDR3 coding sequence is TGTGCCAGCAGCTTAACGCCCTACTATACAGGGAGCGAGACCCAGTACTTC. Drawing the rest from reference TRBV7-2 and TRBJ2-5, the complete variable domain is GAGVSQSPSNKVTEKGKDVELRCDPISGHTALYWYRQSLGQGLEFLIYFQGNSAPDKSGLPSDRFSAERTGGSVSTLTIQRTQQEDSAVYLCASSLTPYYTGSETQYFGPGTRLLVL.

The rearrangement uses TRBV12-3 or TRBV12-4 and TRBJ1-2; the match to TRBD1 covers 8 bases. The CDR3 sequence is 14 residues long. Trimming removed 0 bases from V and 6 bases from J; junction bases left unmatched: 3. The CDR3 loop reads CASSLADRGNGYTF. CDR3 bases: TGTGCCAGCAGTTTAGCAGACAGGGGAAATGGCTACACCTTC.

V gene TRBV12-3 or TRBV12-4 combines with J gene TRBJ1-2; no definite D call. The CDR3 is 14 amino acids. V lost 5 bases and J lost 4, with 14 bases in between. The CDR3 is CASSPETTSYGYTF. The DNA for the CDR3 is TGTGCCAGCAGTCCCGAGACAACCTCCTATGGCTACACCTTC.

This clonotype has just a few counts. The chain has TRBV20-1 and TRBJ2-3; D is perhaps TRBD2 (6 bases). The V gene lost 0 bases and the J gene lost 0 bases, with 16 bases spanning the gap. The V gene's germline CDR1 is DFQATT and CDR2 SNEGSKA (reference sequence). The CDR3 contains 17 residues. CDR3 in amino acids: CSARDSVGDFSTDTQYF. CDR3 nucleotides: TGCAGTGCTAGAGATTCGGTCGGGGACTTTAGCACAGATACGCAGTATTTT.

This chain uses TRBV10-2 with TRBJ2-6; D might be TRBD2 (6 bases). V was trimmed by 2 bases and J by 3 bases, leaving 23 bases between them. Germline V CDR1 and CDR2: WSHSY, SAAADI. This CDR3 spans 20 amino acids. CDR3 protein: CASSEPPGGRTGVGANVLTF. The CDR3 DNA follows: TGCGCCAGCAGTGAGCCCCCCGGAGGCCGGACGGGGGTTGGGGCCAACGTCCTGACTTTC.

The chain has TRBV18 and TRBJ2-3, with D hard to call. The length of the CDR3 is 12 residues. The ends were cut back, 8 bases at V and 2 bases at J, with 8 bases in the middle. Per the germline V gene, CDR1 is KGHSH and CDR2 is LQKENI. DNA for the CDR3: TGTGCCAGCCAGCCCAACACAGATACGCAGTATTTT. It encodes CASQPNTDTQYF.

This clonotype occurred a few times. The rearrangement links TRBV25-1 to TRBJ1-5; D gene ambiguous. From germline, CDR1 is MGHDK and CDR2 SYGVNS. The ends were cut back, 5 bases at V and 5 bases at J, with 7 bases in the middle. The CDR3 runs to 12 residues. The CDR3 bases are TGTGCCAGCAGTTGGGGTGATCAGCCCCAGCATTTT. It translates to CASSWGDQPQHF. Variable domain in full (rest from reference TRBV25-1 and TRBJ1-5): EADIYQTPRYLVIGTGKKITLECSQTMGHDKMYWYQQDPGMELHLIHYSYGVNSTEKGDLSSESTVSRIRTEHFPLTLESARPSHTSQYLCASSWGDQPQHFGDGTRLSIL.